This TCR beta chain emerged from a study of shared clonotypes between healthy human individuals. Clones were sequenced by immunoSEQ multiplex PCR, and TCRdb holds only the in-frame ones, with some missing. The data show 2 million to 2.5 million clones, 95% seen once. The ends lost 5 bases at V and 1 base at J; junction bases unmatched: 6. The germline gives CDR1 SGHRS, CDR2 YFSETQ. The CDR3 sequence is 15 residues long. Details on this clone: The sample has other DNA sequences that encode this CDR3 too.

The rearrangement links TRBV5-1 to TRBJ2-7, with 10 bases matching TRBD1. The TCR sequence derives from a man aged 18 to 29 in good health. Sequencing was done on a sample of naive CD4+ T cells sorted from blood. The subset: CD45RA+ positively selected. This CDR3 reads CASRYGTGASYEQYF. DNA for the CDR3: TGCGCCAGCAGGTATGGGACAGGGGCTTCCTACGAGCAGTACTTC.